The 11 T cell receptor beta chains reported below all come from one sample, sequenced in a study of blood T cells in healthy people across ages. Through a sample-barcoded 5' primer and a J-beta primer mix, a second PCR was run for roughly 6 to 11 cycles. MiXCR was run by TCRdb on the 5' RACE reads, yielding one entry per CDR3 protein. The top ten clones hold 8.7% of a sample with roughly 550,000 distinct CDR3 sequences, 24% of them seen once. The same sample was also studied in work on T cells of mothers and their children.

The sample consisted of blood. These receptors were collected from a boy aged 5-17 years in good health.

This clonotype was counted a few times. The chain is built from TRBV27 and TRBJ1-4; 7 bases match TRBD1. Germline V gene sequence: CDR1 MNHEY, CDR2 SMNVEV (reference sequence). V shed 5 bases, J shed 8 bases, and the junction held 11 bases outside the gene matches. The CDR3 length is 15 residues. This CDR3 is CASSAITGAFEKLFF. The CDR3 bases are TGTGCCAGCAGTGCAATTACAGGGGCCTTCGAAAAACTGTTTTTT.

This clonotype has more than one count but fewer than ten. The V call is TRBV29-1, the J call TRBJ2-1; the D gene is possibly TRBD1 (6 bases). The CDR3 has 14 amino acids. Germline V gene sequence: CDR1 SQVTM, CDR2 ANQGSEA. The ends were cut back, 3 bases at V and 3 bases at J, with 12 bases in the middle. The CDR3 bases are TGCAGCGTTGAGCCTGGACAGTACTACAATGAGCAGTTCTTC. It yields the protein CSVEPGQYYNEQFF.

This clonotype was observed a handful of times. The chain recombines TRBV7-9 with TRBJ1-2, with 7 bases aligning to TRBD1. V gave up 4 bases and J gave up 5 bases; unmatched junction bases: 13. The germline V gene has CDR1 SEHNR and CDR2 FQNEAQ (reference sequence). This CDR3 region has 16 residues. CDR3 coding DNA: TGTGCCAGCAGCTATGATTTGACAGGGCCGGCATATGGCTACACCTTC. Translated, it gives CASSYDLTGPAYGYTF. Using reference TRBV7-9 and TRBJ1-2 for the parts outside the CDR3, the full variable domain is DTGVSQNPRHKITKRGQNVTFRCDPISEHNRLYWYRQTLGQGPEFLTYFQNEAQLEKSRLLSDRFSAERPKGSFSTLEIQRTEQGDSAMYLCASSYDLTGPAYGYTFGSGTRLTVV.

This chain uses TRBV29-1 with TRBJ1-1; no clear D gene. The CDR3 loop spans 14 amino acids. V was shortened by 1 base and J by 1 base, with 10 bases between the two germline ends. Germline V gene data show CDR1 as SQVTM and CDR2 as ANQGSEA. As DNA, the CDR3 is TGCAGCGTTGAAGTCGGCCAATGGAACACTGAAGCTTTCTTT. As protein: CSVEVGQWNTEAFF. The whole variable domain, remainder taken from reference TRBV29-1 and TRBJ1-1, is SAVISQKPSRDICQRGTSLTIQCQVDSQVTMMFWYRQQPGQSLTLIATANQGSEATYESGFVIDKFPISRPNLTFSTLTVSNMSPEDSSIYLCSVEVGQWNTEAFFGQGTRLTVV.

In regard to this clonotype: At one of its ends the junction is not consistent with the germline gene, which may arise from a read error. V gene TRBV7-7 combines with J gene TRBJ2-7, with 8 nucleotides matching TRBD1. The germline V gene encodes CDR1 SSHAT and CDR2 FNYEAQ (reference sequence). The CDR3 runs to 15 residues. This CDR3 is CASSPALDRDGEQYF. The CDR3 coding sequence is TGTGCTAGCAGCCCTGCCCTGGACAGGGATGGCGAGCAGTACTTC.

The V call is TRBV2, the J call TRBJ1-4; 8 bases fit TRBD1. Trimming at V came to 3 bases and at J to 8 bases, leaving 5 bases not matched to a gene. The CDR3 runs to 14 residues. The germline V gene has CDR1 SNHLY and CDR2 FYNNEI. In nucleotides, the CDR3 is TGTGCCAGCAGTGATCAGGGGGCATGGGAAAAACTGTTTTTT. This encodes CASSDQGAWEKLFF.

In its sample, this clonotype was seen a few times. This chain uses TRBV12-3 or TRBV12-4 with TRBJ2-4; 9 bases match TRBD2. This CDR3 comprises 14 residues. V gave up 2 bases and J gave up 6 bases; unmatched junction bases: 2. CDR3 in DNA: TGTGCCAGCAGTTTAATGACTAGCGGAAACATTCAGTACTTC. As protein: CASSLMTSGNIQYF.

V gene TRBV7-2 combines with J gene TRBJ1-4; no definite D call. Germline V gene data show CDR1 as SGHTA and CDR2 as FQGNSA. The V and J ends lost 4 bases and 8 bases respectively, with 14 bases between them. This CDR3 region has 14 residues. The CDR3 DNA sequence: TGTGCCAGCAGCTCCGGACGGACTGGGGAAAAACTGTTTTTT. Translated: CASSSGRTGEKLFF.

The V gene is TRBV12-3 or TRBV12-4, the J gene TRBJ1-2; D gene ambiguous. The V end was cut by 2 bases, the J end by 7 bases, with 14 bases between. This CDR3 is built from 14 residues. CDR3 in DNA: TGTGCCAGCAGTTTAAATCCCGACTGGGCTGGCTACACCTTC. It encodes CASSLNPDWAGYTF.

Ten or more counts support this clonotype. This rearrangement joins TRBV7-2 to TRBJ2-2; possibly TRBD2 for D (7 bases). V lost 1 base and J lost 5, with 14 bases in between. This CDR3 has 16 residues. Germline CDR1 SGHTA, CDR2 FQGNSA. This CDR3 reads CASSLDGGPETGELFF. As DNA, the CDR3 is TGTGCCAGCAGCTTAGACGGGGGGCCGGAGACCGGGGAGCTGTTTTTT.

This clonotype was seen at least ten times. The V call is TRBV7-3, the J call TRBJ2-5; 10 nucleotides agree with TRBD1. Germline V gene lookup returns CDR1 SGHTA and CDR2 FQGTGA. V gave up 4 bases and J gave up 2 bases; unmatched junction bases: 4. The CDR3 has 15 amino acids. In DNA form, the CDR3 reads TGTGCCAGCAGCTCCGGACAGGGGGGGCAAGAGACCCAGTACTTC. Its translation is CASSSGQGGQETQYF.